The rows below give T cell receptor beta chains drawn from one sample of a study of graft-versus-host responses after intestinal transplantation. Method: immunoSEQ multiplex PCR; TCRdb's copy keeps in-frame clones and lacks some. This sample yields some 40,000 clones, of which approximately 95% are seen a single time; around 3.6% belongs to the top ten. The sample in question was PBMCs, obtained roughly 110 weeks after intestinal transplantation. The receptors were sampled from a human patient who received an intestinal transplant, so some T cells may come from the graft donor. The CDR3 runs from the conserved cysteine through the conserved F or W. Fields, in order: J gene, V gene, clone size, D gene, CDR3 DNA, CDR3 protein. A D gene is named only where the DNA matches it firmly. Rows give clone size only sometimes, using once, few, many, or a class for an expanded clone.

j_gene: TRBJ1-1
v_gene: TRBV9
abundance: -
d_gene: -
CDR3nt: TGTGCCAGCAGCGTAGCCCCGGGGGTGGGAGTGAACACTGAAGCTTTCTTT
CDR3aa: CASSVAPGVGVNTEAFF

j_gene: TRBJ1-2
v_gene: TRBV6-5
abundance: -
d_gene: -
CDR3nt: TGTGCCAGCAGTTACAGTAGACTGTTGGCCTATGGCTACACCTTC
CDR3aa: CASSYSRLLAYGYTF

j_gene: TRBJ2-2
v_gene: TRBV9
abundance: -
d_gene: -
CDR3nt: TGTGCCAGCAGCGTATCGGGCCGGGTTCTCACCGGGGAGCTGTTTTTT
CDR3aa: CASSVSGRVLTGELFF

j_gene: TRBJ1-4
v_gene: TRBV5-1
abundance: -
d_gene: TRBD1
CDR3nt: TGCGCCAGCAGCCCTGACAGGGTGAGGGAAAAACTGTTTTTT
CDR3aa: CASSPDRVREKLFF

j_gene: TRBJ2-7
v_gene: TRBV27
abundance: once
d_gene: TRBD2
CDR3nt: TGTGCCAGCAGTTTGCCGTCCGGACTAGCGGGAACCTACGAGCAGTACTTC
CDR3aa: CASSLPSGLAGTYEQYF

j_gene: TRBJ2-5
v_gene: TRBV5-4
abundance: -
d_gene: -
CDR3nt: TGTGCCAGCAGCTTCTCCGCGGAGACCCAGTACTTC
CDR3aa: CASSFSAETQYF

j_gene: TRBJ1-2
v_gene: TRBV28
abundance: -
d_gene: -
CDR3nt: TGTGCCAGCACCCCAGGGGATTGGTTTGGCTACACCTTC
CDR3aa: CASTPGDWFGYTF

j_gene: TRBJ1-2
v_gene: TRBV19
abundance: few
d_gene: -
CDR3nt: TGTGCCAGTAGTATACCCTCAGGGCGGAGTGGCTACACCTTC
CDR3aa: CASSIPSGRSGYTF

j_gene: TRBJ1-5
v_gene: TRBV6-1
abundance: once
d_gene: -
CDR3nt: TGTGCCAGTCGAACTGAACGCATTTTGCCCCAGCATTTT
CDR3aa: CASRTERILPQHF

j_gene: TRBJ2-7
v_gene: TRBV21-1
abundance: medium-sized
d_gene: -
CDR3nt: TGTGCCAGCAGCAAAGTGGGACGTGCAAGCGGGAGTGGGGGGAACAACTCCTACGAGCAGTACTTC
CDR3aa: CASSKVGRASGSGGNNSYEQYF

j_gene: TRBJ2-3
v_gene: TRBV27
abundance: -
d_gene: TRBD1
CDR3nt: TGTGCCAGCAGCCCCGGACAGGGCACAGATACGCAGTATTTT
CDR3aa: CASSPGQGTDTQYF

j_gene: TRBJ2-3
v_gene: TRBV29-1
abundance: -
d_gene: -
CDR3nt: TGCAGCGTTTCAGGGTCAAGCCACATAACAGATACGCAGTATTTT
CDR3aa: CSVSGSSHITDTQYF

j_gene: TRBJ2-1
v_gene: TRBV5-1
abundance: -
d_gene: -
CDR3nt: TGCGCCAGCAGCCTCGGTCCGAGCTCCTACAATGAGCAGTTCTTC
CDR3aa: CASSLGPSSYNEQFF

j_gene: TRBJ1-5
v_gene: TRBV6-1
abundance: -
d_gene: TRBD1
CDR3nt: TGTGCCAGCAGTACCAGACAGGGGAGCAATCAGCCCCAGCATTTT
CDR3aa: CASSTRQGSNQPQHF

j_gene: TRBJ2-1
v_gene: TRBV29-1
abundance: -
d_gene: TRBD2
CDR3nt: TGCAGCGTTGAGGCTAGCGGGTCGAACAATGAGCAGTTCTTC
CDR3aa: CSVEASGSNNEQFF

j_gene: TRBJ2-1
v_gene: TRBV5-1
abundance: -
d_gene: -
CDR3nt: TGCGCCAGCAGCTCCCGACAGGGAGGGTACAATGAGCAGTTCTTC
CDR3aa: CASSSRQGGYNEQFF

j_gene: TRBJ2-1
v_gene: TRBV9
abundance: -
d_gene: -
CDR3nt: TGTGCCAGCAGCCGCCGGCCCTTCGTGAATGAGCAGTTCTTC
CDR3aa: CASSRRPFVNEQFF

j_gene: TRBJ1-6
v_gene: TRBV27
abundance: -
d_gene: TRBD1
CDR3nt: TGTGCCAGCAGCCGACAGGGGGACAATTCACCCCTCCACTTT
CDR3aa: CASSRQGDNSPLHF

j_gene: TRBJ1-2
v_gene: TRBV4-1
abundance: -
d_gene: -
CDR3nt: TGCGCCAGCAACCTAAGAACCGGGACCGAGTATGGCTACACCTTC
CDR3aa: CASNLRTGTEYGYTF

j_gene: TRBJ1-2
v_gene: TRBV7-2
abundance: -
d_gene: -
CDR3nt: TGTGCCAGCAGCTTTAAAACACGGAGTGCCTATGGCTACACCTTC
CDR3aa: CASSFKTRSAYGYTF

j_gene: TRBJ2-5
v_gene: TRBV5-1
abundance: -
d_gene: -
CDR3nt: TGCGCCAGCAGCTTTCTAAGCCCGCAAGAGACCCAGTACTTC
CDR3aa: CASSFLSPQETQYF

j_gene: TRBJ1-2
v_gene: TRBV6-5
abundance: -
d_gene: -
CDR3nt: TGTGCCAGCGGGGGAGGGGGGGGCTACACCTTC
CDR3aa: CASGGGGGYTF

j_gene: TRBJ2-7
v_gene: TRBV5-5
abundance: -
d_gene: -
CDR3nt: TGTGCCAGCAGCTTGATCACCTACGAGCAGTACTTC
CDR3aa: CASSLITYEQYF

j_gene: TRBJ1-3
v_gene: TRBV5-1
abundance: -
d_gene: TRBD1
CDR3nt: TGCGCCAGCAGCTTGGTAGGGACAGGGTCTGGAAACACCATATATTTT
CDR3aa: CASSLVGTGSGNTIYF

j_gene: TRBJ1-6
v_gene: TRBV6-6
abundance: -
d_gene: -
CDR3nt: TGTGCCAGCAGTTACGTAGGGGTTAATTCACCCCTCCACTTT
CDR3aa: CASSYVGVNSPLHF

j_gene: TRBJ1-1
v_gene: TRBV11-2
abundance: -
d_gene: -
CDR3nt: TGTGCCACCTCTCCGAGGGATGGTGAAGCTTTCTTT
CDR3aa: CATSPRDGEAFF

j_gene: TRBJ1-4
v_gene: TRBV9
abundance: once
d_gene: -
CDR3nt: TGTGCCAGCAGCGTAGGACCTAATGAAAAACTGTTTTTT
CDR3aa: CASSVGPNEKLFF

j_gene: TRBJ2-7
v_gene: TRBV15
abundance: few
d_gene: -
CDR3nt: TGTGCCACCAGCGTAGGGACACGTCCCTACGAGCAGTACTTC
CDR3aa: CATSVGTRPYEQYF